The entry below gives a single T cell receptor beta chain sequence along with its context. This specimen belongs to a study of shared clonotypes between healthy human individuals. Germline V CDR1 and CDR2: SGHAT, FQNNGV. There are 16 residues in the CDR3. Unmatched junction bases numbered 5, after V lost 3 bases and J lost 4 bases. The table came from immunoSEQ multiplex PCR; TCRdb's copy has only in-frame clones and leaves some out. Here the sample spans some 2,000,000 clones, about 94% being singletons. Sample: naive CD4+ T cells sorted from blood. Indicated subset: CD45RA+ positively selected. This TCR came from a man younger than 35 in good health. The rearrangement uses TRBV11-2 and TRBJ2-1, with 11 positions matching TRBD2. As DNA, the CDR3 is TGTGCCAGCAGCTTCTCAACTAGCGGGGGATACAATGAGCAGTTCTTC. Its protein product is CASSFSTSGGYNEQFF.